The TCR beta chain under discussion was sequenced for a study of PD-L1 blockade in urothelial cancer. Points from the study as a whole: Lower pretreatment blood TCR clonality, under the median, predicted better survival, researchers reported.

The CDR3 loop spans 13 amino acids. The germline V gene encodes CDR1 LNHDA and CDR2 SQIVND (reference sequence). V dropped 10 bases and J dropped 0 bases, with 10 bases sitting between them. As to this clone: Antigen unknown.

PCRs were each spiked with synthetic TCR analog templates. Assay: immunoSEQ multiplex PCR; the TCRdb copy retains only in-frame clones and omits some. This sample has about 45,000 clones; roughly 88% occur once, and the top ten carry 3% to 5%. This TCR came from a man older than 75 with urothelial cancer. The V gene is TRBV19, the J gene TRBJ1-5; D gene ambiguous. The sample consisted of PBMCs, taken around atezolizumab (anti-PD-L1) treatment. The CDR3 DNA is TGTGCCACTACAGCTTATAGCAATCAGCCCCAGCATTTT. Translated: CATTAYSNQPQHF.